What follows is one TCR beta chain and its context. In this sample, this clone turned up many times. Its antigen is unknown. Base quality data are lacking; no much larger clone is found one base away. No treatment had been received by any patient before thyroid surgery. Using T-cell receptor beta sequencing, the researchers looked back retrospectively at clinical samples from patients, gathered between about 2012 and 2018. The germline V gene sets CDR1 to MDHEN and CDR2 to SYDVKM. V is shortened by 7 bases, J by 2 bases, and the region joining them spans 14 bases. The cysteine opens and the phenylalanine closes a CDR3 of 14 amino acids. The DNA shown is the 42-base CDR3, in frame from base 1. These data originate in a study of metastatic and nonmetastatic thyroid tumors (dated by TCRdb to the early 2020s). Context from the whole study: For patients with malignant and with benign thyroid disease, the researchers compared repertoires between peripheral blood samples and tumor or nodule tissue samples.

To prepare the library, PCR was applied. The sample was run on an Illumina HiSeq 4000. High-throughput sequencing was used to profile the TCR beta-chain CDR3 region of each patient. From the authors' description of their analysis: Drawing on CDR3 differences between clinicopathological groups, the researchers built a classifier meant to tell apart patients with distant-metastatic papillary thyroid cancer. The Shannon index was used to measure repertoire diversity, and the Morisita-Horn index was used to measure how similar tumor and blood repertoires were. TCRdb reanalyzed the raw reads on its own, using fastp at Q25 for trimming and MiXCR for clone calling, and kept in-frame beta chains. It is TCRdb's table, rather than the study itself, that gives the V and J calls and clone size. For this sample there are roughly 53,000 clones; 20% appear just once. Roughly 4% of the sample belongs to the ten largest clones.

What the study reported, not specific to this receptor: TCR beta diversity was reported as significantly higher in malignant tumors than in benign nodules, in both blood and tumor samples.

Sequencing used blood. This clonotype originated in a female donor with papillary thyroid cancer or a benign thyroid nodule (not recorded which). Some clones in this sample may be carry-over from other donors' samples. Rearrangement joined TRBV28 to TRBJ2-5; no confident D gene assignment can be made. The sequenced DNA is TGTGCCAGCAAGGTAGCCGGGCGGCAAGAGACCCAGTACTTC. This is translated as CASKVAGRQETQYF.